Detailed here is one T cell receptor (beta chain). TCR beta CDR3 region amplification was performed from RNA transcripts. A first-round RT-PCR of the TCR CDR3 used the HTBI primer set. A single record per CDR3 protein comes from TCRdb applying MiXCR to the multiplex PCR reads. This sample carries fewer than 300,000 distinct CDR3 sequences, approximately 16% of them seen once, and the ten largest clones take over 30%. The sample belongs to a study of T cells in Graves' hyperthyroidism and ophthalmopathy. Study-level information: Peripheral blood was collected at initial diagnosis, before any treatment.

CDR3 length: 16 amino acids. V lost 6 bases to trimming and J lost 1 base, with 16 bases between them. Germline V CDR1 and CDR2: MNHNS, SASEGT. Sequences were obtained from blood. The TCR comes from a woman in her 50s with Graves' hyperthyroidism that later progressed to Graves' ophthalmopathy. This sequence joins TRBV6-1 and TRBJ2-1; D is ambiguous. As DNA, the CDR3 is TGTGCCAGCAGGACAAACGGCGGATTTTCCTACAATGAGCAGTTCTTC. It specifies CASRTNGGFSYNEQFF.